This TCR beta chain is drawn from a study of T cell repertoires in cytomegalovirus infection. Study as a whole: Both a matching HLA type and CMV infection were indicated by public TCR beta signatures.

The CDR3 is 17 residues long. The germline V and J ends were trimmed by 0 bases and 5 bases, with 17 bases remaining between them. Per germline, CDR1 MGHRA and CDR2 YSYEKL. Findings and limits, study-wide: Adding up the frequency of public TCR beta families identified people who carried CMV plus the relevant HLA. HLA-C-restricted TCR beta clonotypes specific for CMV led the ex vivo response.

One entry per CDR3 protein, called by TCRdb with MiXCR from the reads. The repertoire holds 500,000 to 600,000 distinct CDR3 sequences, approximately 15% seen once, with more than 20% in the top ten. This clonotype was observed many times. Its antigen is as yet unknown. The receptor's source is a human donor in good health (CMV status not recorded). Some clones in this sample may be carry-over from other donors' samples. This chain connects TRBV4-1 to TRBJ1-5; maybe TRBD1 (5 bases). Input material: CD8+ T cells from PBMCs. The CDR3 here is CASSQDAAGFGDQPQHF. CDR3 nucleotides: TGCGCCAGCAGCCAAGACGCCGCAGGGTTTGGGGATCAGCCCCAGCATTTT.